This TCR beta chain was captured in a study of blood T cell repertoires in COVID-19. This CDR3 region has 15 residues. The germline CDR1 and CDR2 sequences are SGHNT and YYREEE (reference sequence). Trimming took 3 bases from V and 2 from J; bases not matched to a gene: 3. This clone was picked up one time. Per the authors' pipeline: Amplified reference gene primers provided the basis for estimating nucleated cell counts. Sequenced by immunoSEQ multiplex PCR; TCRdb stores in-frame clones only, minus some. That table is the source of V, J and clone size, and D and trimming were worked out from the DNA. There are 140,000 to 150,000 clones in the sample; 65% to 90% occur only once, and 8.2% lies in the top ten.

The chain couples TRBV5-4 to TRBJ2-7, with TRBD2 matching over 12 bases. Sequencing input: peripheral blood. The TCR was taken from a human donor in a cohort sampled during active COVID-19. The CDR3 region is CASSSASGRAYEQYF. Written as DNA, the CDR3 is TGTGCCAGCAGCTCCGCTAGCGGGAGGGCCTACGAGCAGTACTTC.